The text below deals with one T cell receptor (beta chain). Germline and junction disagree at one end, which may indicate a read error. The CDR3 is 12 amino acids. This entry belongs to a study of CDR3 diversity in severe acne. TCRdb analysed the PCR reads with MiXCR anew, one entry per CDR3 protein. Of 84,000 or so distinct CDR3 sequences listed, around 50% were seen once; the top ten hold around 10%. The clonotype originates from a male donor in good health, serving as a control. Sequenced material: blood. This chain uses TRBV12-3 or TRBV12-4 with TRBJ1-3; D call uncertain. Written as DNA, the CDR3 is TGTGCCAGCAGCTTAGTTGGAAATATCATATATTTT. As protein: CASSLVGNIIYF.